The clone carrying this T cell receptor beta chain has a handful of counts. Its antigen is as yet unknown. The CDR3 runs to 14 residues. Trimming took 8 bases from V and 3 from J, leaving 19 bases between them. CDR1 and CDR2 from the germline V gene are SQVTM and ANQGSEA. CD4+CD8-CD45RO-CD45RA+ cells were naive CD4+; CD8+CD4-CD45RA+CD27bright cells were naive CD8+. This specimen belongs to a study of healthy donors' naive CD4 and CD8 T cells. Overall study results and limits: Positive CDR3 charge linked to CD4+ cells, negative to CD8+ cells.

Each TCR library used approximately 500 ng of total RNA and a linear amplification protocol. TCRdb redid the calling of the reads with MiXCR, one entry per CDR3 protein. Of about 180,000 distinct CDR3 sequences listed, around 80% were seen once; the top ten hold 2% to 2.5%. The chain carries TRBV29-1 and TRBJ1-1; D is possibly TRBD1 (6 bases). The receptor comes from a pool of human donors in good health; the sample pools cells from several healthy donors. What was sequenced was naive CD4+ and CD8+ T cells sorted from blood, pooled from several donors. The CDR3 nucleotides are TGCAGCACCCACCTTACAGGGAGGGACACTGAAGCTTTCTTT. As protein: CSTHLTGRDTEAFF.